This TCR beta chain was identified in a study of T cell responses to AZD1222 COVID-19 vaccine. General study findings and limits: Clonal diversity was possibly underestimated, and white British individuals and females predominated among donors. Of spike-specific TCRs, nearly half reportedly target regions left unmutated in variants. Repertoires were obtained only post-peak T cell response.

This CDR3 is built from 15 residues. CDR1 is MNHEY, CDR2 SMNVEV, per germline (reference sequence). With 4 bases clipped from V and 7 bases from J, the junction kept 7 bases outside the gene matches. Clones were read by immunoSEQ multiplex PCR, and TCRdb kept only the in-frame ones, dropping some. This sample has some 140,000 clones; approximately 92% occur once, and the top ten carry approximately 7%. Concerning this clone: Its antigen is not known.

This receptor was taken from an adult who received the AZD1222 COVID-19 vaccine. The rearrangement joins TRBV27 to TRBJ2-1; 10 bases fit TRBD2. The input for sequencing was peripheral blood, taken 28 days after the second AZD1222 dose. For the CDR3, the DNA is TGTGCCAGCAGTTGGGGGACTAGCGTTAGGAATGAGCAGTTCTTC. It is translated as CASSWGTSVRNEQFF.